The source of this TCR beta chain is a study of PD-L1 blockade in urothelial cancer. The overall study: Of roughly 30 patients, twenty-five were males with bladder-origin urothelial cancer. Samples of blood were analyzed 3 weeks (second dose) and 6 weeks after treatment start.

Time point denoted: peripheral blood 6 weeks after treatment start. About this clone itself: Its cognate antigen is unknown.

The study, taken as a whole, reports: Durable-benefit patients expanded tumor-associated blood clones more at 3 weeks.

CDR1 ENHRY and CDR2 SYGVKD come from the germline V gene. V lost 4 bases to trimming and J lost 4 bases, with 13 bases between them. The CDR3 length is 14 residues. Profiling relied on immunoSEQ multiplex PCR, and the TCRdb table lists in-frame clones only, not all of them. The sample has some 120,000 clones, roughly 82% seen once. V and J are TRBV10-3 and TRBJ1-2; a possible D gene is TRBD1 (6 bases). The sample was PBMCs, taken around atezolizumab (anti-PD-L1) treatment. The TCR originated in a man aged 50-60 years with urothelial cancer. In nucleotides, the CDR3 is TGTGCCATCAGTGCACAGGGACCGATCTATGGCTACACCTTC. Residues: CAISAQGPIYGYTF.